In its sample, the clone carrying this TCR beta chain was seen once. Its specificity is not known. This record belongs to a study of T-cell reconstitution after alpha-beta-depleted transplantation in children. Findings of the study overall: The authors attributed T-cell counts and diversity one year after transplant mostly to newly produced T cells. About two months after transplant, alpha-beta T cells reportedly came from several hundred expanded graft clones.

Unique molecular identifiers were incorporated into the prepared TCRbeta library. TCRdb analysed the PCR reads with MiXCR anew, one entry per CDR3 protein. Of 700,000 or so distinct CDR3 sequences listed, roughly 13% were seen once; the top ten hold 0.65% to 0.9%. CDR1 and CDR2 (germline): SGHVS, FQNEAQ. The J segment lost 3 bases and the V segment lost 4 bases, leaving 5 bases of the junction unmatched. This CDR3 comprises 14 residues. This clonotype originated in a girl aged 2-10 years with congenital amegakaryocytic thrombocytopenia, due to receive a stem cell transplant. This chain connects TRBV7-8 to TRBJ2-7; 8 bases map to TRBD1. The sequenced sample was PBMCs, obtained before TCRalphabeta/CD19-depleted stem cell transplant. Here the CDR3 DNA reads TGTGCCAGCAGCTCCGGACAGGGAGACTACGAGCAGTACTTC. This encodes CASSSGQGDYEQYF. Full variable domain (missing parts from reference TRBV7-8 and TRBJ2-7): GAGVSQSPRYKVAKRGQDVALRCDPISGHVSLFWYQQALGQGPEFLTYFQNEAQLDKSGLPSDRFFAERPEGSVSTLKIQRTQQEDSAVYLCASSSGQGDYEQYFGPGTRLTVT.